The 30 T cell receptor beta chains presented below share a single source sample, sequenced in a study of beta chain features in type 1 diabetes. Expressed TCRB transcripts were sequenced after all isolated RNA was converted to cDNA. Clones were sequenced by immunoSEQ multiplex PCR, and TCRdb holds only the in-frame ones, with some missing. The table includes hundreds of thousands of clones, 15% to 17% detected once. Sequencing was done on a sample of naive CD4+ T cells from blood. The receptors were gathered from a man between 18 and 35 years old in good health.

V and J are TRBV2 and TRBJ2-7, with D hard to call. Trimming removed 6 bases from V and 2 bases from J, with 23 bases in between. The germline CDR1 and CDR2 sequences are SNHLY and FYNNEI. The CDR3 runs 17 residues. The CDR3 nucleotides read TGTGCCAGCAGCGCACTTTGGACCCGACTTTCCCCCTACGAGCAGTACTTC. It yields the protein CASSALWTRLSPYEQYF. The full variable domain, rest sourced from reference TRBV2 and TRBJ2-7, is EPEVTQTPSHQVTQMGQEVILRCVPISNHLYFYWYRQILGQKVEFLVSFYNNEISEKSEIFDDQFSVERPDGSNFTLKIRSTKLEDSAMYFCASSALWTRLSPYEQYFGPGTRLTVT.

The table lists this clone with a few counts. This chain joins TRBV6-5 and TRBJ2-4, with D possibly being TRBD2 (7 bases). V was pared by 4 bases and J by 6 bases, with 16 bases between. The germline V gene has CDR1 MNHEY and CDR2 SVGAGI. This CDR3 spans 15 amino acids. DNA of the CDR3: TGTGCCAGCAGTTTCATCGACGGGGGGCGAAACATTCAGTACTTC. Its translation is CASSFIDGGRNIQYF.

The chain joins TRBV18 to TRBJ1-2, with TRBD1 identical over 8 bases. The ends lost 2 bases at V and 4 bases at J; junction bases unmatched: 3. Germline CDR1 reads KGHSH; CDR2 reads LQKENI. CDR3 length: 14 residues. This CDR3 reads CASSPGGQVYGYTF. Written as DNA, the CDR3 is TGTGCCAGCTCACCAGGGGGACAGGTCTATGGCTACACCTTC. The full variable domain, rest sourced from reference TRBV18 and TRBJ1-2, is NAGVMQNPRHLVRRRGQEARLRCSPMKGHSHVYWYRQLPEEGLKFMVYLQKENIIDESGMPKERFSAEFPKEGPSILRIQQVVRGDSAAYFCASSPGGQVYGYTFGSGTRLTVV.

The chain uses TRBV25-1 and TRBJ2-3; unclear D gene. V dropped 1 base and J dropped 8 bases, with 13 bases sitting between them. This CDR3 spans 14 amino acids. The V gene's germline CDR1 is MGHDK and CDR2 SYGVNS. The CDR3 nucleotides are TGTGCCAGCAGTGAATGGAAGGATTCGGGTACGCAGTATTTT. Its translation is CASSEWKDSGTQYF.

The CDR3 region has the DNA TGTGCCAGCAGCATCCCCGGGGTGGCGGCTGAGCAGTACTTC. This gives the protein CASSIPGVAAEQYF. This chain connects TRBV5-4 to TRBJ2-7; tentative D call: TRBD2 (5 bases). The V end was cut by 4 bases, the J end by 7 bases, with 18 bases between. The germline gives CDR1 SGHNT, CDR2 YYREEE (reference sequence). The CDR3 length is 14 residues.

The chain combines TRBV4-3 with TRBJ2-1; D might be TRBD2 (5 bases). V shed 0 bases and J shed 0 bases, with 12 bases lying between them. CDR3 size: 17 residues. CDR1 and CDR2 (germline): LGHNA, YSLEER. The CDR3 nucleotides are TGCGCCAGCAGCCAAGAAAGTCGGGGAAGCTCCTACAATGAGCAGTTCTTC. This gives the protein CASSQESRGSSYNEQFF.

This clone was counted between two and nine times. The V and J genes are TRBV7-9 and TRBJ1-5, with 7 bases matching TRBD1. V lost 6 bases, J lost 6 bases, and 2 bases stayed unmatched. The CDR3 length is 12 residues. Germline CDR1 is SEHNR and CDR2 is FQNEAQ (reference sequence). The CDR3 sequence is CASSRDSQPQHF. The CDR3 nucleotides read TGTGCCAGCAGTCGGGACAGTCAGCCCCAGCATTTT.

This clone has just a few counts. The chain has TRBV7-9 and TRBJ1-1; tentative D call: TRBD1 (6 bases). Trimming took 3 bases from V and 1 from J, leaving 12 bases between them. This CDR3 contains 15 residues. CDR1 and CDR2 (germline): SEHNR, FQNEAQ (reference sequence). For the CDR3, the DNA is TGTGCCAGCAGCTTTAATCCGGGGGCGAACACTGAAGCTTTCTTT. The encoded protein is CASSFNPGANTEAFF.

The chain has TRBV7-3 and TRBJ1-1; 7 nucleotides match TRBD1. CDR1 SGHTA and CDR2 FQGTGA come from the germline V gene. After removal of 5 bases from V and 0 bases from J, the junction contained 6 bases not matched to a gene. This CDR3 has 15 residues. The CDR3 DNA sequence: TGTGCCAGCAGCCCGACGACAGGGTTGAACACTGAAGCTTTCTTT. It is translated as CASSPTTGLNTEAFF.

The gene calls are TRBV7-2 and TRBJ1-1; D gene ambiguous. CDR1 is SGHTA, CDR2 FQGNSA, per germline. This CDR3 spans 16 amino acids. V lost 5 bases to trimming and J lost 1 base, with 17 bases between them. This CDR3 reads CASSRLGTAGNTEAFF. Written as DNA, the CDR3 is TGTGCCAGCAGCCGTTTGGGAACAGCAGGGAACACTGAAGCTTTCTTT.

CDR3 sequence reads: CASSIRAGPQAQYF. The CDR3 DNA follows: TGTGCCAGTAGTATTCGGGCGGGACCTCAAGCGCAGTATTTT. The V gene is TRBV19, the J gene TRBJ2-3, with D maybe TRBD2 (6 bases). Looked up from germline, CDR1 is LNHDA and CDR2 is SQIVND (reference sequence). V was clipped by 3 bases and J by 10 bases, with 17 bases between them. The CDR3 extends over 14 amino acids.

V and J are TRBV4-1 and TRBJ2-5; no clear D. Between the trimmed V and J ends, which lost 5 bases and 5 bases, there was a span of 12 bases. CDR1 MGHRA and CDR2 YSYEKL come from the germline V gene. The CDR3 consists of 13 residues. The CDR3 protein is CASSTGITETQYF. CDR3 DNA: TGCGCCAGCAGCACTGGAATTACGGAGACCCAGTACTTC.

This clone was seen a handful of times. The J gene is TRBJ2-7, the V gene TRBV7-2; D may be TRBD1 or TRBD2 (5 bases each). CDR3 length equals 14 residues. Trimming pared 4 bases from V and 4 bases from J, leaving 14 bases between. Germline CDR1 SGHTA, CDR2 FQGNSA. The CDR3 protein is CASSSPGAKYEQYF. The CDR3 DNA reads as TGTGCCAGCAGCTCTCCCGGGGCCAAGTACGAGCAGTACTTC.

The chain has TRBV7-2 and TRBJ2-3; 15 nucleotides agree with TRBD2. V was pared by 5 bases and J by 6 bases, with 12 bases of the junction left unmatched. The CDR3 spans 18 residues. Per germline, CDR1 SGHTA and CDR2 FQGNSA. The CDR3 nucleotides are TGTGCCAGCAGCCACGGGCGGACTAGCGGGGGGGCATCTGATACGCAGTATTTT. It specifies CASSHGRTSGGASDTQYF. Full variable domain (remainder filled in from reference TRBV7-2 and TRBJ2-3): GAGVSQSPSNKVTEKGKDVELRCDPISGHTALYWYRQSLGQGLEFLIYFQGNSAPDKSGLPSDRFSAERTGGSVSTLTIQRTQQEDSAVYLCASSHGRTSGGASDTQYFGPGTRLTVL.

Comment on this clone: Other DNA sequences in the sample encode the same CDR3. The chain has TRBV19 and TRBJ2-7; TRBD1 matches at 10 bases. Germline loops: CDR1 LNHDA, CDR2 SQIVND (reference sequence). The CDR3 runs 14 residues. Germline trimming cut 5 bases from V and 4 bases from J; bases unmatched to any gene: 5. CDR3: CASSPGQGTYEQYF. In DNA, the CDR3 is TGTGCCAGTAGTCCGGGACAGGGGACGTACGAGCAGTACTTC.

The rearrangement joins TRBV18 to TRBJ2-3; tentatively, D is TRBD1 or TRBD2 (6 bases each). The V and J ends lost 10 bases and 6 bases respectively, with 17 bases between them. Germline CDR1 reads KGHSH; CDR2 reads LQKENI. This CDR3 region has 13 residues. CDR3 amino acids: CATSARGPDTQYF. DNA for the CDR3: TGTGCCACCTCCGCCCGGGGGCCGGATACGCAGTATTTT.

The chain links TRBV28 to TRBJ2-7; D may match TRBD1 or TRBD2 (5 bases each). V was pared by 6 bases and J by 1 base, with 13 bases between. The CDR3 runs 14 residues. Per germline, CDR1 MDHEN and CDR2 SYDVKM. The CDR3 reads CASRGEFRSYEQYF. CDR3 nucleotides: TGTGCCAGCAGGGGGGAGTTCAGGTCCTACGAGCAGTACTTC.

The rearrangement links TRBV7-8 to TRBJ1-4; no firm D call. The V gene's germline CDR1 is SGHVS and CDR2 FQNEAQ. This CDR3 is built from 15 residues. V was cut by 3 bases and J by 2 bases, with 10 bases left in between. This CDR3 is CASSFLRFTNEKLFF. As DNA, the CDR3 is TGTGCCAGCAGCTTCTTACGCTTTACTAATGAAAAACTGTTTTTT.

The table lists this clone with a few counts. The V gene is TRBV18, the J gene TRBJ1-1, with TRBD1 identical over 7 bases. The V gene end was trimmed by 3 bases and the J gene end by 4 bases; junction bases not matched to a gene: 5. Looked up from germline, CDR1 is KGHSH and CDR2 is LQKENI. The CDR3 consists of 14 residues. In nucleotides, the CDR3 is TGTGCCAGCTCACCTACAGGGGCCGGCACTGAAGCTTTCTTT. It codes for CASSPTGAGTEAFF.

This clone was counted only a few times. V gene TRBV5-4 combines with J gene TRBJ2-5, with 10 bases aligning to TRBD1. From germline, CDR1 is SGHNT and CDR2 YYREEE (reference sequence). CDR3 size: 16 residues. The V and J ends lost 4 bases and 5 bases, in that order; junction bases with no gene match: 11. As DNA, the CDR3 is TGTGCCAGCAGCCCCAGACGACAGGGGGCAATGGAGACCCAGTACTTC. It is translated as CASSPRRQGAMETQYF.

The chain has TRBV10-3 and TRBJ1-5; 7 nucleotides line up with TRBD1. Germline CDR1 reads ENHRY; CDR2 reads SYGVKD. CDR3 length: 13 amino acids. The junction had 8 bases not matched to a gene; V was cut back by 11 bases and J by 4 bases. The chain's CDR3 is CAASGQTNQPQHF. CDR3 coding DNA: TGTGCCGCCTCGGGACAGACGAATCAGCCCCAGCATTTT.

The V and J genes are TRBV6-5 and TRBJ1-2, with a tentative D call TRBD1 (6 bases). Germline CDR1 MNHEY, CDR2 SVGAGI. The V gene lost 2 bases and the J gene lost 1 base, with 14 bases spanning the gap. CDR3 size: 16 residues. CDR3 in amino acids: CASSYASGANNYGYTF. The CDR3 region has the DNA TGTGCCAGCAGTTACGCATCAGGGGCCAATAACTATGGCTACACCTTC.

To note about this clone: One junction end does not reproduce the germline sequence, and a read error may be involved. The genes are TRBV5-4 and TRBJ2-3, with TRBD2 identical over 9 bases. The length of the CDR3 is 17 residues. CDR1 and CDR2 (germline): SGHNT, YYREEE (reference sequence). The CDR3 loop reads CASSLFPRRGGLVTHYF. In DNA, the CDR3 is TGTGCCAGCAGCCTGTTCCCTAGGCGGGGGGGCCTCGTTACGCATTATTTT.

This clone was seen more than once but under ten times. The chain joins TRBV7-9 to TRBJ1-5; D is undetermined. The CDR3 totals 15 residues. Germline CDR1 and CDR2: SEHNR and FQNEAQ (reference sequence). The V gene lost 2 bases and the J gene lost 0 bases, with 8 bases spanning the gap. The CDR3: CASSLIGGSNQPQHF. CDR3 coding DNA: TGTGCCAGCAGCTTAATCGGAGGTAGCAATCAGCCCCAGCATTTT.

J is TRBJ2-7 and V is TRBV5-6; 9 nucleotides match TRBD1. The CDR3 runs to 15 residues. The germline CDR1 and CDR2 sequences are SGHDT and YYEEEE. The V and J ends lost 1 base and 5 bases, in that order; junction bases with no gene match: 7. This CDR3 reads CASSLTPGQGDEQYF. The CDR3 bases are TGTGCCAGCAGCTTGACTCCGGGACAGGGAGACGAGCAGTACTTC.

The chain recombines TRBV18 with TRBJ2-3; D may be TRBD1 (6 bases). With 2 bases removed from V and 3 bases from J, the gap between germline ends came to 12 bases. From germline, CDR1 is KGHSH and CDR2 LQKENI. The CDR3 extends over 15 amino acids. CDR3 sequence reads: CASSPNRDSTDTQYF. The CDR3 coding sequence is TGTGCCAGCTCACCAAACAGGGATAGTACAGATACGCAGTATTTT.

This clone occurred a few times. The sample has other DNA sequences that encode this CDR3 too. This rearrangement joins TRBV20-1 to TRBJ2-5; D unclear. Trimming shortened V by 5 bases and J by 0 bases, and 1 base separated the two germline ends. Germline CDR1 reads DFQATT; CDR2 reads SNEGSKA (reference sequence). CDR3 size: 10 residues. CDR3 protein: CSAYQETQYF. CDR3 in DNA: TGCAGTGCTTACCAAGAGACCCAGTACTTC.

This clone appeared a few times. This chain uses TRBV27 with TRBJ2-2, with 11 positions matching TRBD2. The CDR3 contains 16 residues. Unmatched junction bases numbered 2, after V lost 0 bases and J lost 5 bases. The germline V gene encodes CDR1 MNHEY and CDR2 SMNVEV (reference sequence). CDR3 nucleotides: TGTGCCAGCAGTTTATCACTAGCGGGAGCGACCGGGGAGCTGTTTTTT. It codes for CASSLSLAGATGELFF.

J is TRBJ2-2 and V is TRBV28; possible D gene TRBD1, 6 bases. Germline-derived CDR1 and CDR2 are MDHEN and SYDVKM. This CDR3 contains 16 residues. V lost 8 bases and J 1 base, leaving 17 bases between the germline ends. In nucleotides, the CDR3 is TGTGCCAGCCTCCACCGCGCACAGGGGAACACCGGGGAGCTGTTTTTT. As protein: CASLHRAQGNTGELFF.

J is TRBJ1-1 and V is TRBV25-1; D is undetermined. The germline CDR1 and CDR2 sequences are MGHDK and SYGVNS. The CDR3 covers 13 residues. The germline V and J ends were trimmed by 3 bases and 6 bases, with 11 bases remaining between them. CDR3 region: CASSEPGYAEAFF. DNA for the CDR3: TGTGCCAGCAGTGAGCCCGGATACGCTGAAGCTTTCTTT.